The rows below give T cell receptor beta chains drawn from one sample of a study of cytomegalovirus exposure and HLA in healthy donors. Profiling relied on immunoSEQ multiplex PCR, and the TCRdb table lists in-frame clones only, not all of them. The sample has 150,000 or so clones, roughly 72% seen once; the top ten hold roughly 2%. The material sequenced was PBMCs. The receptor source for this set is a man aged 25-40 years in good health and CMV-seronegative. Both conserved end residues are part of each CDR3. The order of the fields is clone size, V gene, D gene, J gene, CDR3 DNA, CDR3 protein. D genes are given only for firm matches. For some rows the clone size is stated as once, few or many, or as a class when expanded; others skip it.

clone_size: NA
v_call: TRBV2
d_call: TRBD1
j_call: TRBJ1-1
cdr3_nt: TGTGCCAGCACGGACAGGGCCGACACTGAAGCTTTCTTT
cdr3_aa: CASTDRADTEAFF

clone_size: NA
v_call: TRBV7-2
d_call: NA
j_call: TRBJ2-5
cdr3_nt: TGTGCCAGCAGCCTGGACACCCTACAAGAGACCCAGTACTTC
cdr3_aa: CASSLDTLQETQYF

clone_size: NA
v_call: TRBV7-9
d_call: TRBD1
j_call: TRBJ1-5
cdr3_nt: TGTGCCAGCAGTTATTCCTCCGGACAGGTAACGCATTTT
cdr3_aa: CASSYSSGQVTHF

clone_size: NA
v_call: TRBV13
d_call: NA
j_call: TRBJ1-1
cdr3_nt: TGTGCCAGCAGCTTAGCCGGGGGAAACACTGAAGCTTTCTTT
cdr3_aa: CASSLAGGNTEAFF

clone_size: NA
v_call: TRBV5-1
d_call: TRBD2
j_call: TRBJ2-3
cdr3_nt: TGCGCCAGCAGGAAGCCGGGACTAGCGGGGGCCGGGGGAGATACGCAGTATTTT
cdr3_aa: CASRKPGLAGAGGDTQYF

clone_size: NA
v_call: TRBV28
d_call: NA
j_call: TRBJ1-2
cdr3_nt: TGTGCCAGCAGTCCCCCGGCAGGGTCCTTTGGTGGCTACACCTTC
cdr3_aa: CASSPPAGSFGGYTF

clone_size: few
v_call: TRBV27
d_call: TRBD2
j_call: TRBJ2-2
cdr3_nt: TGTGCCAGCCTCCCGGGGGGGTACACCGGGGAGCTGTTTTTT
cdr3_aa: CASLPGGYTGELFF

clone_size: NA
v_call: TRBV5-1
d_call: NA
j_call: TRBJ2-1
cdr3_nt: TGCGCCAGCAGACTATACTCCGGGACACTGTACAGGGATGAGCAGTTCTTC
cdr3_aa: CASRLYSGTLYRDEQFF

clone_size: once
v_call: TRBV9
d_call: TRBD1
j_call: TRBJ1-2
cdr3_nt: TGTGCCAGCAGCGTCAGGACAGGGGCGGCCTACTATGGCTACACCTTC
cdr3_aa: CASSVRTGAAYYGYTF

clone_size: NA
v_call: TRBV6-5
d_call: TRBD1
j_call: TRBJ1-5
cdr3_nt: TGTGCCAGCAGTTACGACAGGGATCAGCCCCAGAATTTT
cdr3_aa: CASSYDRDQPQNF

clone_size: NA
v_call: TRBV19
d_call: NA
j_call: TRBJ1-2
cdr3_nt: TGTGCCAGTAGTGAAGGGACTTATGGCTACACCTTC
cdr3_aa: CASSEGTYGYTF

clone_size: NA
v_call: TRBV5-6
d_call: NA
j_call: TRBJ1-1
cdr3_nt: TGTGCCAGCACCGGGACATTGAACACTGAAGCTTTCTTT
cdr3_aa: CASTGTLNTEAFF

clone_size: few
v_call: TRBV7-9
d_call: NA
j_call: TRBJ1-3
cdr3_nt: TGTGCCAGCAGCGCCCCGGGACTGAGAAACACCATATATTTT
cdr3_aa: CASSAPGLRNTIYF

clone_size: once
v_call: TRBV6-1
d_call: NA
j_call: TRBJ2-7
cdr3_nt: TGTGCCAGCAGAAAACAGGGCAACTCCTACGAGCAGTACTTC
cdr3_aa: CASRKQGNSYEQYF

clone_size: NA
v_call: TRBV2
d_call: TRBD2
j_call: TRBJ2-7
cdr3_nt: TGTGCCAGCAGTGAAAGATTTAGCGGGGGGACACCCTACGAGCAGTACTTC
cdr3_aa: CASSERFSGGTPYEQYF

clone_size: NA
v_call: TRBV2
d_call: NA
j_call: TRBJ1-1
cdr3_nt: TGTGCCAGCACCCGTACCGGGGGGGGTGAAGCTTTCTTT
cdr3_aa: CASTRTGGGEAFF

clone_size: few
v_call: TRBV29-1
d_call: NA
j_call: TRBJ1-1
cdr3_nt: TGCAGCGTACATGCAGGGGCTGAAGCTTTCTTT
cdr3_aa: CSVHAGAEAFF

clone_size: few
v_call: TRBV10-3
d_call: NA
j_call: TRBJ1-4
cdr3_nt: TGTGCCATCAGTGAGTCGCACGGGAATGAAAAACTGTTTTTT
cdr3_aa: CAISESHGNEKLFF

clone_size: NA
v_call: TRBV30
d_call: TRBD1
j_call: TRBJ1-2
cdr3_nt: TGTGCCTGGTCGCCTGGGACAGAGAATGGCTACACCTTC
cdr3_aa: CAWSPGTENGYTF

clone_size: NA
v_call: TRBV25-1
d_call: NA
j_call: TRBJ1-6
cdr3_nt: TGTGCCAGCAGTGAATACGGAGGGCTCACAGCCAATTCACCCCTCCACTTT
cdr3_aa: CASSEYGGLTANSPLHF

clone_size: NA
v_call: TRBV30
d_call: NA
j_call: TRBJ1-5
cdr3_nt: TGTGCCTGGAGTGGGGGCGGAGATCAGCCCCAGCATTTT
cdr3_aa: CAWSGGGDQPQHF

clone_size: NA
v_call: TRBV10-3
d_call: NA
j_call: TRBJ2-7
cdr3_nt: TGTGCCGCCTGCAATCCCGGGGTGAGGGAGCAGTACTTC
cdr3_aa: CAACNPGVREQYF

clone_size: NA
v_call: TRBV19
d_call: NA
j_call: TRBJ1-1
cdr3_nt: TGTGCCAGTAGTTTTACCCGAGGGAACACTGAAGCTTTCTTT
cdr3_aa: CASSFTRGNTEAFF

clone_size: NA
v_call: TRBV5-1
d_call: NA
j_call: TRBJ2-7
cdr3_nt: TGCGCCAGCAGCTTCCCAGGGGAGCACGAGCAGTACTTC
cdr3_aa: CASSFPGEHEQYF

clone_size: few
v_call: TRBV9
d_call: TRBD1
j_call: TRBJ1-5
cdr3_nt: TGTGCCAGCAGCGATGAGGTGGGGGACAGGGGGATTCAGCCCCAGCATTTT
cdr3_aa: CASSDEVGDRGIQPQHF

clone_size: NA
v_call: TRBV6-1
d_call: TRBD2
j_call: TRBJ2-7
cdr3_nt: TGTGCCCTAGGGACTACCTACGAGCAGTACTTC
cdr3_aa: CALGTTYEQYF

clone_size: NA
v_call: TRBV15
d_call: NA
j_call: TRBJ1-4
cdr3_nt: TGTGCCACCCGAAGGACACAAACTAATGAAAAACTGTTTTTT
cdr3_aa: CATRRTQTNEKLFF

clone_size: NA
v_call: TRBV14
d_call: TRBD2
j_call: TRBJ2-7
cdr3_nt: TGTGCCAGCAGCCAACATGCGGGGGGCGGGTACGAGCAGTACTTC
cdr3_aa: CASSQHAGGGYEQYF

clone_size: NA
v_call: TRBV13
d_call: TRBD1
j_call: TRBJ1-2
cdr3_nt: TGTGCCAGCAGAGGGGACAGGGCGGGAGGCTACACCTTC
cdr3_aa: CASRGDRAGGYTF

clone_size: few
v_call: TRBV4-1
d_call: TRBD1
j_call: TRBJ2-7
cdr3_nt: TGCGCCAGCAGCCAAGGATTCCGGACAGGGAGAAGGGGATACGAGCAGTACTTC
cdr3_aa: CASSQGFRTGRRGYEQYF

clone_size: NA
v_call: TRBV5-4
d_call: TRBD1
j_call: TRBJ1-2
cdr3_nt: TGTGCCAGCAGCGGACTGGGACAGGGGGATGGCTACACCTTC
cdr3_aa: CASSGLGQGDGYTF

clone_size: once
v_call: TRBV5-1
d_call: TRBD1
j_call: TRBJ2-7
cdr3_nt: TGCGCCAGCAGCTTCGGGACAGGGGAAGGGAACGAGCAGTACTTC
cdr3_aa: CASSFGTGEGNEQYF

clone_size: NA
v_call: TRBV28
d_call: NA
j_call: TRBJ1-1
cdr3_nt: TGTGCCAGCAGCCCCTATCGGGGGGGTATGAACACTGAAGCTTTCTTT
cdr3_aa: CASSPYRGGMNTEAFF